Reported below is one T cell receptor (beta chain). This specimen belongs to a study of shared clonotypes between healthy human individuals. TCRdb keeps only in-frame clones here, not all; method: immunoSEQ multiplex PCR. The table has over a million clones, 78% seen once; the top ten hold about 0.52%. The CDR3 totals 12 residues. Germline assignment: CDR1 SGHDT and CDR2 YYEEEE. Trimming removed 5 bases from V and 4 bases from J, with 9 bases in between. The chain combines TRBV5-6 with TRBJ1-1; D possibly corresponds to TRBD1 (5 bases). Sequences were obtained from memory CD4+ T cells from PBMCs. Sample subset: CD45RA-negative fraction. The TCR sequence derives from a man younger than 30 in good health. Some clones in this sample may be carry-over from other donors' samples. CDR3 DNA: TGTGCCAGCAGTTGGGGGTTCACTGAAGCTTTCTTT. Protein product: CASSWGFTEAFF.